The 14 T cell receptor beta chains listed next were all sequenced from one sample in a study of T-cell reconstitution after alpha-beta-depleted transplantation in children. It was with unique molecular identifiers that the TCRbeta library was prepared. Via MiXCR, TCRdb re-called the PCR reads, giving one row per CDR3 protein. The sample holds a few hundred thousand distinct CDR3 sequences, 9.9% seen once. The sample was PBMCs from the stem cell graft donor, taken from the stem cell graft. Receptors were obtained from a human donor who donated a stem cell graft to a child with SCID.

This clonotype has only a few counts. J is TRBJ2-3 and V is TRBV5-1, with 7 bases that match TRBD1. The V gene end was trimmed by 0 bases and the J gene end by 3 bases; junction bases not matched to a gene: 10. The CDR3 length is 17 residues. Germline V gene sequence: CDR1 SGHRS, CDR2 YFSETQ. CDR3 sequence: CASSLAVAGRGTDTQYF. As DNA, the CDR3 is TGCGCCAGCAGCTTGGCTGTTGCGGGCAGGGGGACAGATACGCAGTATTTT.

This clonotype was seen a few times. The chain links TRBV20-1 to TRBJ1-2, with D perhaps matching TRBD1 (5 bases). The V gene's germline CDR1 is DFQATT and CDR2 SNEGSKA (reference sequence). V dropped 1 base and J dropped 2 bases, with 11 bases sitting between them. The CDR3 spans 14 residues. The CDR3 sequence is CSARGRGTNYGYTF. Written as DNA, the CDR3 is TGCAGTGCTAGAGGTCGGGGGACCAACTATGGCTACACCTTC.

In its sample, this clonotype was seen a few times. The chain uses TRBV5-5 and TRBJ1-2, with 8 bases fitting TRBD1. V trimming: 2 bases; J trimming: 5 bases; junction bases outside the gene matches: 11. CDR1 and CDR2 (germline): SGHKS, YYEKEE (reference sequence). This CDR3 contains 16 residues. CDR3: CASSFKAGQAIYGYTF. CDR3 DNA sequence: TGTGCCAGCAGCTTTAAAGCGGGACAGGCGATTTATGGCTACACCTTC.

The rearrangement joins TRBV18 to TRBJ2-7; a possible D gene is TRBD1 (6 bases). V lost 3 bases and J 6 bases, leaving 15 bases between the germline ends. The CDR3 sequence is 14 residues long. Germline loops: CDR1 KGHSH, CDR2 LQKENI. The CDR3 sequence: CASSPDRGLREQYF. The CDR3 coding sequence is TGTGCCAGCTCACCGGACAGAGGTCTACGCGAGCAGTACTTC.

This clonotype was counted many times. The rearrangement joins TRBV19 to TRBJ2-1; D may be TRBD2 (5 bases). This CDR3 comprises 15 residues. Germline V lookup: CDR1 LNHDA, CDR2 SQIVND (reference sequence). Deletions cut 2 bases from V and 2 bases from J, with 10 bases between. CDR3 nucleotide sequence: TGTGCCAGTAGTATACGCGCGGGTACCTACAATGAGCAGTTCTTC. Protein: CASSIRAGTYNEQFF.

J is TRBJ2-5 and V is TRBV10-2; TRBD2 aligns across 9 bases. Germline trimming cut 7 bases from V and 5 bases from J; bases unmatched to any gene: 11. Germline CDR1 reads WSHSY; CDR2 reads SAAADI. The CDR3 has 15 residues. CDR3 nucleotides: TGCGCCAGCATGGGGCGGGGGGGCCAGTTGGAGACCCAGTACTTC. Encoded protein: CASMGRGGQLETQYF.

On this clonotype itself: The junction and the germline gene differ at one end; a read error may be behind it. The chain is built from TRBV5-6 and TRBJ2-7, with D tentatively TRBD1 (6 bases). There are 13 residues in the CDR3. CDR1 is SGHDT, CDR2 YYEEEE, per germline. This CDR3 is CAISWGHPCEQYF. The CDR3 DNA follows: TGTGCCATCAGCTGGGGACACCCCTGCGAGCAGTACTTC.

V and J are TRBV11-3 and TRBJ2-1, with TRBD2 identical over 11 bases. J gave up 9 bases and V 0 bases, and 16 bases lay outside the gene matches. CDR1 and CDR2 from the germline V gene are SGHNT and YENEEA. The CDR3 length is 19 residues. CDR3 nucleotides: TGTGCCAGCAGCTTAGATCAATTAGCGGGGGGGCCGTTTCGAATTGAGCAGTTCTTC. This sequence encodes CASSLDQLAGGPFRIEQFF. The full variable domain, in which reference TRBV11-3 and TRBJ2-1 provide the parts outside the CDR3, is EAGVVQSPRYKIIEKKQPVAFWCNPISGHNTLYWYLQNLGQGPELLIRYENEEAVDDSQLPKDRFSAERLKGVDSTLKIQPAELGDSAVYLCASSLDQLAGGPFRIEQFFGPGTRLTVL.

This chain joins TRBV12-3 or TRBV12-4 and TRBJ1-6; tentatively, D is TRBD1 (5 bases). V dropped 4 bases and J dropped 0 bases, with 7 bases sitting between them. The CDR3 runs 15 residues. CDR3: CASSSRASYNSPLHF. The CDR3 DNA follows: TGTGCCAGCAGTTCCAGGGCCTCCTATAATTCACCCCTCCACTTT.

The chain couples TRBV7-3 to TRBJ2-1; 12 bases map to TRBD2. Germline V gene sequence: CDR1 SGHTA, CDR2 FQGTGA. V lost 0 bases to trimming and J lost 7 bases; unmatched junction nucleotides: 4. The CDR3 spans 16 residues. CDR3 nucleotide sequence: TGTGCCAGCAGCTTAACCCTAGCGGGGGGGATGAATGAGCAGTTCTTC. It codes for CASSLTLAGGMNEQFF. The entire variable domain, with the rest obtained from reference TRBV7-3 and TRBJ2-1, is as follows: GAGVSQTPSNKVTEKGKYVELRCDPISGHTALYWYRQSLGQGPEFLIYFQGTGAADDSGLPNDRFFAVRPEGSVSTLKIQRTERGDSAVYLCASSLTLAGGMNEQFFGPGTRLTVL.

The genes are TRBV5-1 and TRBJ2-1; no reliable D call. V lost 0 bases and J lost 8, with 12 bases in between. The CDR3 loop spans 14 amino acids. Germline CDR1 and CDR2: SGHRS and YFSETQ. DNA of the CDR3: TGCGCCAGCAGCTTGGGGCAGCTCGGATATGAGCAGTTCTTC. Its protein is CASSLGQLGYEQFF.

This clonotype was seen many times. V and J are TRBV29-1 and TRBJ2-3, with a tentative D call TRBD1 (5 bases). The CDR3 has 17 residues. Trimming removed 4 bases from V and 0 bases from J, with 20 bases in between. CDR1 is SQVTM, CDR2 ANQGSEA, per germline. The CDR3 DNA is TGCAGCGTTGTGGTACTTCCTTGGGGCCCTAGCACAGATACGCAGTATTTT. Protein: CSVVVLPWGPSTDTQYF.

This clonotype has a count of ten or more. This sequence joins TRBV12-5 and TRBJ2-5, with 7 bases fitting TRBD2. The ends lost 6 bases at V and 5 bases at J; junction bases unmatched: 6. This CDR3 comprises 13 residues. Germline-derived CDR1 and CDR2 are LGHNT and FRNRAP. CDR3 DNA: TGTGCTAGTGGCCGGCTTAGCGGGGAGACCCAGTACTTC. Protein product: CASGRLSGETQYF.

This clonotype appeared many times. The chain employs TRBV3-1 and TRBJ1-2; D ambiguous. The V gene's germline CDR1 is LGHDT and CDR2 YNNKEL (reference sequence). The CDR3 is made up of 15 amino acids. Deletions cut 4 bases from V and 2 bases from J, with 14 bases between. The CDR3 reads CASSPTKGMNYGYTF. The CDR3 DNA sequence: TGTGCCAGCAGCCCGACGAAGGGAATGAACTATGGCTACACCTTC.